Given below is one TCR beta chain in context. The antigen is undetermined. Study donors comprised healthy, HIV-negative adults devoid of recent acute infection or vaccination. Assay execution proceeded at the deep level. Clones were read by immunoSEQ multiplex PCR, and TCRdb kept only the in-frame ones, dropping some. The sample records roughly 1 million clones, approximately 80% being singletons. The record originates from a study of shared clonotypes between healthy human individuals. Turning to the study itself: A few men and a couple of women, aged 18 to 49, were donors. Study conclusions and caveats: Sample collection involved blood only; tissue repertoires are likely different.

The germline gives CDR1 LNHDA, CDR2 SQIVND (reference sequence). The CDR3 length is 14 residues. V was shortened by 4 bases and J by 4 bases, with 13 bases between the two germline ends. This chain uses TRBV19 with TRBJ2-5, with D perhaps matching TRBD1 or TRBD2 (5 bases each). The source is a man between 18 and 29 years old in good health. Some clones in this sample may be carry-over from other donors' samples. The sequencing input was memory CD4+ T cells from PBMCs. Subset given: CD45RA-negative fraction. CDR3 DNA sequence: TGTGCCAGTAGTAGTGGTGGGGGAGTAGAGACCCAGTACTTC. This codes for CASSSGGGVETQYF.